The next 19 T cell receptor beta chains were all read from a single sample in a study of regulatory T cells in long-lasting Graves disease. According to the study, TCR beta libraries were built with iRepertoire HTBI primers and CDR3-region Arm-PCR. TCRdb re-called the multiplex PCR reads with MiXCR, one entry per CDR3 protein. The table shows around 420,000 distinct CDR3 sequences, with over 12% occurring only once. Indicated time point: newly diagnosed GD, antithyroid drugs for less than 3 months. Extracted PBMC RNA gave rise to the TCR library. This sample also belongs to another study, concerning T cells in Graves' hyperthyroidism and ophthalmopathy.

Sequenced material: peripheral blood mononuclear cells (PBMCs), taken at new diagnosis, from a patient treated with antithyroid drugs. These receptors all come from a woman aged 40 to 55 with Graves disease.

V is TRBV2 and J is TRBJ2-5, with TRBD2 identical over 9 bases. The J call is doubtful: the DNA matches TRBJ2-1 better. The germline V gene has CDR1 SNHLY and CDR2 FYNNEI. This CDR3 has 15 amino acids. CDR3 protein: CASSLSGGRAAEQFF. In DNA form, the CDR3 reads TGTGCCAGCAGCTTAAGTGGCGGGAGGGCCGCTGAGCAGTTCTTC.

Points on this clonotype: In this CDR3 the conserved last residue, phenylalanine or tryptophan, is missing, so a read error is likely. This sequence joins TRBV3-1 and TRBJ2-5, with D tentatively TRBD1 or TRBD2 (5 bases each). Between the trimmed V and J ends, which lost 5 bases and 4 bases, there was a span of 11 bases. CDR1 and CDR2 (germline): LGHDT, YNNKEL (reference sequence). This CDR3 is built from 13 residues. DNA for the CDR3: TGTGCCAGCAGCAAGCGAGGGGTAGAGACCCAGTACTCC. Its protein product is CASSKRGVETQYS.

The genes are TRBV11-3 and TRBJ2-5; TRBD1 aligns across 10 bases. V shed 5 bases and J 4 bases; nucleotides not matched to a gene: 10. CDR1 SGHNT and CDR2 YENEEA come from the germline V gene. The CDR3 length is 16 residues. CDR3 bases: TGTGCCAGCAGCCCATCGGACAGGGGGTCAGGAGAGACCCAGTACTTC. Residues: CASSPSDRGSGETQYF.

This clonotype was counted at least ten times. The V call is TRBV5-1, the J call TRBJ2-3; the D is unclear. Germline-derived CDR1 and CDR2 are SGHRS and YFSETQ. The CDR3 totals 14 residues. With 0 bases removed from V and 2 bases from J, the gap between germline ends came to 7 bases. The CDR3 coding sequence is TGCGCCAGCAGCTTGGTCCTGGCCACAGATACGCAGTATTTT. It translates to CASSLVLATDTQYF.

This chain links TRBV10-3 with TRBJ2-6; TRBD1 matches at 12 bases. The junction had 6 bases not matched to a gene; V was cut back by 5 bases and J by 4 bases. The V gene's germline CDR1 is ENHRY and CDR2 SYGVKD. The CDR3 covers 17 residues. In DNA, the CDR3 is TGTGCCATCAGTTCCGGGACAGGGGGCGCCGGGGCCAACGTCCTGACTTTC. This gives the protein CAISSGTGGAGANVLTF.

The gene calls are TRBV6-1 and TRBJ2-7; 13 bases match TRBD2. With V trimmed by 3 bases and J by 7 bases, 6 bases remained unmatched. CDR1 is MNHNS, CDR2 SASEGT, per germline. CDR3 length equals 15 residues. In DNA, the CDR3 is TGTGCCAGCAGTGAGCCGGGACTAGCGGGACAAGAGCAGTACTTC. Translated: CASSEPGLAGQEQYF.

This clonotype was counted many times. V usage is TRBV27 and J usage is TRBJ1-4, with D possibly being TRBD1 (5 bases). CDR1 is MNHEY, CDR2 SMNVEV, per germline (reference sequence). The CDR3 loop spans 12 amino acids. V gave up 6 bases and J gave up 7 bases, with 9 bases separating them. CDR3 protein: CASRGVGEKLFF. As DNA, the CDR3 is TGTGCCAGCAGAGGGGTCGGTGAAAAACTGTTTTTT.

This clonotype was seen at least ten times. The CDR3 nucleotides are TGTGCTAGTGGAGCGTCGGGCGAGGAGACCCAGTACTTC. Residues: CASGASGEETQYF. The V gene is TRBV12-5, the J gene TRBJ2-5; D not certain. The length of the CDR3 is 13 residues. Per germline, CDR1 LGHNT and CDR2 FRNRAP. V shed 6 bases and J shed 5 bases, with 13 bases lying between them.

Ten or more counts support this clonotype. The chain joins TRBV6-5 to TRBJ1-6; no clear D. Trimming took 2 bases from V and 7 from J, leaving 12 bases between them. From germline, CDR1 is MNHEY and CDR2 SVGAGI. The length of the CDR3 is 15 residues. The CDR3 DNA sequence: TGTGCCAGCAGTTACCCGCCGGGCTCCAATTCACCCCTCCACTTT. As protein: CASSYPPGSNSPLHF.

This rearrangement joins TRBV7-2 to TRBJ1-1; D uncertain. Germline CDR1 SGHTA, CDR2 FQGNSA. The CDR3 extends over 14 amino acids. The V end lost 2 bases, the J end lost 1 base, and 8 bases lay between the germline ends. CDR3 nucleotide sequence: TGTGCCAGCAGCTTAATCTTAGCGAACACTGAAGCTTTCTTT. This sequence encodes CASSLILANTEAFF.

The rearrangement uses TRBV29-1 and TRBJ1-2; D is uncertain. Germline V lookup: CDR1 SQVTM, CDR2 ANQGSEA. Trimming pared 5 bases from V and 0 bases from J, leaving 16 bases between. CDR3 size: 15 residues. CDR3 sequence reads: CSVKWGTKANYGYTF. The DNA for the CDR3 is TGCAGCGTTAAGTGGGGAACCAAGGCTAACTATGGCTACACCTTC.

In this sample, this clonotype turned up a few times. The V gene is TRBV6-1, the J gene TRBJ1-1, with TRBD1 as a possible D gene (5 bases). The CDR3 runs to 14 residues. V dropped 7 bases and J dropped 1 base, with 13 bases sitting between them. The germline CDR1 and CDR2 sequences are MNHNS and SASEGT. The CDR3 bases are TGTGCCAGCACCCAACCCGGACAGAACACTGAAGCTTTCTTT. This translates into CASTQPGQNTEAFF.

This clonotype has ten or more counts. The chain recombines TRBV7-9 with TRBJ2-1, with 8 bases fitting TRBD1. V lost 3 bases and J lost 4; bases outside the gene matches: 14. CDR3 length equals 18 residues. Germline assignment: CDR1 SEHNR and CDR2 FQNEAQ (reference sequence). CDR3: CASSFTPGQGSSYNEQFF. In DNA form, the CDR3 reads TGTGCCAGCAGCTTTACCCCCGGACAGGGCAGCTCGTACAATGAGCAGTTCTTC.

CDR3 sequence: CASSLVGQLATGELFF. Written as DNA, the CDR3 is TGTGCCAGCAGTTTAGTGGGACAACTCGCCACCGGGGAGCTGTTTTTT. The chain combines TRBV12-3 or TRBV12-4 with TRBJ2-2; D might be TRBD1 (6 bases). V was pared by 1 base and J by 4 bases, with 13 bases between. The CDR3 sequence is 16 residues long.

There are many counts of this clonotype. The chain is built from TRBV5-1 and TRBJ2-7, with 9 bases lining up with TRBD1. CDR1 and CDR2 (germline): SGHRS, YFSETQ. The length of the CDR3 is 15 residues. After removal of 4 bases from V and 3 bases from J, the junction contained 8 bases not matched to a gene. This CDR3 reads CASSLHGQGNYEQYF. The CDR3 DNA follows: TGCGCCAGCAGCCTCCACGGACAGGGGAACTACGAGCAGTACTTC.

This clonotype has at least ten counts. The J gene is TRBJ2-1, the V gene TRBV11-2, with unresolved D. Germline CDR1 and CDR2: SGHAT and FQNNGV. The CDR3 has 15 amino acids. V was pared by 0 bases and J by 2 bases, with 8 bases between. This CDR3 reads CASSLEDPTYNEQFF. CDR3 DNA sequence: TGTGCCAGCAGCTTAGAGGACCCTACCTACAATGAGCAGTTCTTC.

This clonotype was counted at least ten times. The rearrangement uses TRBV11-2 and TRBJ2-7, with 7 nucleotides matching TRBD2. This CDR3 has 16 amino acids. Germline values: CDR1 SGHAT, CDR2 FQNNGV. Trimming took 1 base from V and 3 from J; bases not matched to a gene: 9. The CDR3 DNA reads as TGTGCCAGCAGCTTAGGTGGGGGGACTATTTACTACGAGCAGTACTTC. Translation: CASSLGGGTIYYEQYF.

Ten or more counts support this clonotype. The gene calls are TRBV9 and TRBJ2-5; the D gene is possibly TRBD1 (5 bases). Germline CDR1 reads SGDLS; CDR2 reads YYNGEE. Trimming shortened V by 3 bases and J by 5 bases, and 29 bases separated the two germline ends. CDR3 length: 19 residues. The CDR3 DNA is TGTGCCAGCAGCGGGCAGGGTTCCTCTTTTCCCACGAGTGGGGAGACCCAGTACTTC. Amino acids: CASSGQGSSFPTSGETQYF.

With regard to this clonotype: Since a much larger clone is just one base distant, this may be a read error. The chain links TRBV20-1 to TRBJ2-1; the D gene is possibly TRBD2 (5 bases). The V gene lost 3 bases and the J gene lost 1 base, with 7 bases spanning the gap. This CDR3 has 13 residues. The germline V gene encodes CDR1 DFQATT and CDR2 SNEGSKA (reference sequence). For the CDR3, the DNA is TGCAGTGCTAGTGAGCGGTCCTACAATGAGCAGTTCTTC. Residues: CSASERSYNEQFF.